This T cell receptor (beta chain) was sequenced in a study of blood T cell repertoires in COVID-19. Study-level information: COVID-19 samples collected from the United States, Italy and Spain covered acute and convalescent phases. PBMCs, B-cell-depleted T cells, or T cells provided the cDNA or gDNA that made up the material.

This clone was seen a handful of times. Clones were sequenced by immunoSEQ multiplex PCR, and TCRdb holds only the in-frame ones, with some missing. The sample has around 200,000 clones, roughly 77% seen once. Germline V CDR1 and CDR2: SGHNT, YYREEE (reference sequence). The CDR3 has 15 amino acids. V trimming: 4 bases; J trimming: 7 bases; junction bases outside the gene matches: 12. The rearrangement joins TRBV5-4 to TRBJ1-2, with 8 bases matching TRBD1. Input material: peripheral blood. This receptor was identified in a woman aged 35 to 49 with COVID-19, enrolled during active disease. The chain's CDR3 is CASSEPWTGKAGYTF. CDR3 in DNA: TGTGCCAGCAGCGAACCCTGGACAGGGAAAGCTGGCTACACCTTC. Using reference TRBV5-4 and TRBJ1-2 for the parts outside the CDR3, the full variable domain is ETGVTQSPTHLIKTRGQQVTLRCSSQSGHNTVSWYQQALGQGPQFIFQYYREEENGRGNFPPRFSGLQFPNYSSELNVNALELDDSALYLCASSEPWTGKAGYTFGSGTRLTVV.